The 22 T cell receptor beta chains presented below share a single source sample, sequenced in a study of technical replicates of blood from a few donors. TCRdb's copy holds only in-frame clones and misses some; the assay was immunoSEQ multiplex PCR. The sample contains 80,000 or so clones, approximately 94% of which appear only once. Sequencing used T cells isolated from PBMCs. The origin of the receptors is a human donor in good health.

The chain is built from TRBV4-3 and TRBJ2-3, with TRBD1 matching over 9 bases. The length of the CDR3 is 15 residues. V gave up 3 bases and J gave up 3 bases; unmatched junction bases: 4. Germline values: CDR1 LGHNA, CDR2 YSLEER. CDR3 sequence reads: CASSQGQGATDTQYF. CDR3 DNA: TGCGCCAGCAGCCAGGGACAGGGAGCTACAGATACGCAGTATTTT.

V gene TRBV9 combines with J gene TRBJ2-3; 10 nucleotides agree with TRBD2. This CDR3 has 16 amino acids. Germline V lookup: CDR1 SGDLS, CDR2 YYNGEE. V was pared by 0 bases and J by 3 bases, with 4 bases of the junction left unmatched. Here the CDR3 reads CASSVGSGRATDTQYF. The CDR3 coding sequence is TGTGCCAGCAGCGTAGGAAGCGGGAGGGCTACAGATACGCAGTATTTT.

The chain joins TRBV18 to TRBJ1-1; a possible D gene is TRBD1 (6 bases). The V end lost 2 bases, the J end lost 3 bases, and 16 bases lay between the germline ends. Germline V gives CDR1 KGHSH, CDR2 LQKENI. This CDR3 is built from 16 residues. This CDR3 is CASSPGRNRDHTEAFF. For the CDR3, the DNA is TGTGCCAGCTCACCAGGTAGGAACAGGGACCACACTGAAGCTTTCTTT. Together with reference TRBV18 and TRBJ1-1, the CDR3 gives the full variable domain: NAGVMQNPRHLVRRRGQEARLRCSPMKGHSHVYWYRQLPEEGLKFMVYLQKENIIDESGMPKERFSAEFPKEGPSILRIQQVVRGDSAAYFCASSPGRNRDHTEAFFGQGTRLTVV.

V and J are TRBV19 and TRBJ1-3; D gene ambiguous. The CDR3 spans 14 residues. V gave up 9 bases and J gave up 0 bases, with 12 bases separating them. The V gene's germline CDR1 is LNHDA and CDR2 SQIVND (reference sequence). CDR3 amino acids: CASGTAPSGNTIYF. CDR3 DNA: TGTGCCAGCGGTACAGCACCCTCTGGAAACACCATATATTTT.

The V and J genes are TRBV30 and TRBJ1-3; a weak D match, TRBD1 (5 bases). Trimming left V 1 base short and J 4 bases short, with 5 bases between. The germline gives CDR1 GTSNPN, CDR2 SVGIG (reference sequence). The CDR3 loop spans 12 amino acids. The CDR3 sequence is CAWSGQGNTIYF. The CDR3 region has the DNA TGTGCCTGGAGTGGACAGGGAAACACCATATATTTT.

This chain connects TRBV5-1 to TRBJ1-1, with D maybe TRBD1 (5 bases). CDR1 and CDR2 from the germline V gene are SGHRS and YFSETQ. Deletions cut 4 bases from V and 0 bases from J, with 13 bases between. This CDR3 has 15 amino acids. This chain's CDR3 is CASSPRQFMNTEAFF. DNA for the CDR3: TGCGCCAGCAGCCCTAGACAGTTCATGAACACTGAAGCTTTCTTT.

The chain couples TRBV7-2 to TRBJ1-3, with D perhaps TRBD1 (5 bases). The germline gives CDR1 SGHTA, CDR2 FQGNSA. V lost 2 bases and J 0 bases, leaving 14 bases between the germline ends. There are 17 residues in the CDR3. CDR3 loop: CASSLIQGASSGNTIYF. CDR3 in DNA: TGTGCCAGCAGCTTAATCCAGGGCGCATCCTCTGGAAACACCATATATTTT.

The DNA of the CDR3 is TGTGCCAGCAGTTGGCTTCCCGAGGACACCGGGGAGCTGTTTTTT. Translation: CASSWLPEDTGELFF. The V gene is TRBV2, the J gene TRBJ2-2; D is uncertain. Germline CDR1 is SNHLY and CDR2 is FYNNEI. The CDR3 covers 15 residues. The ends were cut back, 5 bases at V and 3 bases at J, with 13 bases in the middle.

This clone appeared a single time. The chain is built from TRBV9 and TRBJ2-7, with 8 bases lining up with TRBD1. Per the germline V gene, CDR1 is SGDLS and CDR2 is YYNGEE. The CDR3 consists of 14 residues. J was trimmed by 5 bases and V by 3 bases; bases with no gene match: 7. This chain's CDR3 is CASSGQGSFDEQYF. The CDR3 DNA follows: TGTGCCAGCAGCGGACAGGGGTCTTTCGACGAGCAGTACTTC.

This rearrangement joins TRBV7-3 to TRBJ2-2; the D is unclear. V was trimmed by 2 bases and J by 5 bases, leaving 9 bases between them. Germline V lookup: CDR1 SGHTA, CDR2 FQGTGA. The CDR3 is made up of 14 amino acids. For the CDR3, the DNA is TGTGCCAGCAGCTTAGCTGTACTTACCGGGGAGCTGTTTTTT. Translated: CASSLAVLTGELFF.

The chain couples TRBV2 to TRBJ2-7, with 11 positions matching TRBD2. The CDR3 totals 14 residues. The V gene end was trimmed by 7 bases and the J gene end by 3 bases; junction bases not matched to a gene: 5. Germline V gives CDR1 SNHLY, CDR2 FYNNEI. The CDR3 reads CASTRLAGIYEQYF. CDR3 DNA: TGTGCCAGCACCCGACTAGCGGGGATCTACGAGCAGTACTTC.

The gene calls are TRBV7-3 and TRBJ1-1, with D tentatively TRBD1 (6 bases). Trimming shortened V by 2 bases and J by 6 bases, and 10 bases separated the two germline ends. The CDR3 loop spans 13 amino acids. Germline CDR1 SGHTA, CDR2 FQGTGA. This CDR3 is CASSLWEGAEAFF. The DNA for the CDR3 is TGTGCCAGCAGCTTATGGGAGGGGGCTGAAGCTTTCTTT.

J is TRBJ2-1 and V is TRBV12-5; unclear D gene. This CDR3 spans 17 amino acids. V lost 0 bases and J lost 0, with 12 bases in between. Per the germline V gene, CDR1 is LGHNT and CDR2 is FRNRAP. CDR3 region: CASGLVPLGGSYNEQFF. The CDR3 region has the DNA TGTGCTAGTGGTTTGGTTCCTCTTGGCGGCTCCTACAATGAGCAGTTCTTC.

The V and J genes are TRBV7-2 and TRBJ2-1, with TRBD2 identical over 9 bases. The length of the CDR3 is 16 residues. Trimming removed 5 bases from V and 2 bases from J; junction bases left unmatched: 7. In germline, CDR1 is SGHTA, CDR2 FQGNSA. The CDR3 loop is CASSVTLAGAYNEQFF. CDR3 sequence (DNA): TGTGCCAGCAGCGTTACACTAGCGGGTGCCTACAATGAGCAGTTCTTC.

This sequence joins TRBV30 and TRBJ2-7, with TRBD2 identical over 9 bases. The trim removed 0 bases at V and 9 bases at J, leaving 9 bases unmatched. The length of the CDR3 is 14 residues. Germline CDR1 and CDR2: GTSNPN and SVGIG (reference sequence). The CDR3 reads CAWSVGLAGWLQYF. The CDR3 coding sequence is TGTGCCTGGAGTGTGGGTCTAGCGGGATGGCTGCAGTACTTC.

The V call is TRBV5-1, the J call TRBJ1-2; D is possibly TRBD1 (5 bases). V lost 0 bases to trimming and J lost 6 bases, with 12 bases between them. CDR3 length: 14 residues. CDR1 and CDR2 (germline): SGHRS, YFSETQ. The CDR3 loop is CASSLDPGSNGYTF. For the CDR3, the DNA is TGCGCCAGCAGCTTGGATCCAGGGTCAAATGGCTACACCTTC.

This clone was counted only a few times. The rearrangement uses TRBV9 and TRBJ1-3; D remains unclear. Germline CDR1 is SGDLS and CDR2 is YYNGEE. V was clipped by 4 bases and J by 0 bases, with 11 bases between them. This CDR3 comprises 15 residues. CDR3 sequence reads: CASSPRIFSGNTIYF. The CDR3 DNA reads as TGTGCCAGCAGCCCCCGTATATTCTCTGGAAACACCATATATTTT.

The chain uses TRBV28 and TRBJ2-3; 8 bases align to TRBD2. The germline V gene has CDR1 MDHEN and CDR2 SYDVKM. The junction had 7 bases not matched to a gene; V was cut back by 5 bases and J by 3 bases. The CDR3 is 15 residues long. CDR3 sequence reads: CASSPLGGGTDTQYF. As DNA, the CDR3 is TGTGCCAGCAGTCCGCTCGGGGGGGGGACAGATACGCAGTATTTT.

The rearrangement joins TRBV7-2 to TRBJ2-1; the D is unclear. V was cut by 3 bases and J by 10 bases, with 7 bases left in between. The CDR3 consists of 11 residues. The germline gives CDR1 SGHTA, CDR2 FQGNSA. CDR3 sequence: CASSFTYEQFF. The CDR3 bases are TGTGCCAGCAGCTTTACCTACGAGCAGTTCTTC.

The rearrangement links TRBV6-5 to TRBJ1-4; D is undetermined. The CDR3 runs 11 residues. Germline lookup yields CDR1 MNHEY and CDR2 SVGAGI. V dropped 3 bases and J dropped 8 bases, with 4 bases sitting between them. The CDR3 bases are TGTGCCAGCAGTTATAAAGAAAAACTGTTTTTT. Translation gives CASSYKEKLFF.

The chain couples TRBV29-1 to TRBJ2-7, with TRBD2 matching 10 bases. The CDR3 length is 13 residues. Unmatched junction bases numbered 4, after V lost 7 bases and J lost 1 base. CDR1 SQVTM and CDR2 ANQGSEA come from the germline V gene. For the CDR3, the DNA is TGCAGCGCCGGGACTAGCGTGTCCTACGAGCAGTACTTC. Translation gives CSAGTSVSYEQYF.

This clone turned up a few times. CDR3 coding DNA: TGCGCCAGCGGGGGGATCGGTGAAGCTTTCTTT. Its translation: CASGGIGEAFF. V and J are TRBV4-1 and TRBJ1-1, with D possibly TRBD1 on 5 matching bases. This CDR3 contains 11 residues. V dropped 8 bases and J dropped 7 bases, with 11 bases sitting between them. CDR1 is MGHRA, CDR2 YSYEKL, per germline.